The 28 T cell receptor beta chains presented below share a single source sample, sequenced in a study of CD8 T cells in ankylosing spondylitis. Points from the study as a whole: In ankylosing spondylitis blood, a motif of seven to nine highly homologous TCR beta variants appeared characteristic.

Using its own MiXCR run on the 5' RACE reads, TCRdb lists one record per CDR3 protein. The profile shows a few hundred thousand distinct CDR3 sequences, roughly 17% of them singletons. Their specific antigens are unknown. Sequenced sample: blood, either unsorted or a sorted T cell fraction (not recorded which). The receptors come from a male donor with ankylosing spondylitis.

The genes are TRBV3-1 and TRBJ1-3, with D hard to call. V was cut by 8 bases and J by 0 bases, with 5 bases left in between. CDR3 length: 12 amino acids. Germline assignment: CDR1 LGHDT and CDR2 YNNKEL (reference sequence). The CDR3 spells CASGHSGNTIYF. The CDR3 DNA reads as TGTGCCAGCGGTCACTCTGGAAACACCATATATTTT.

This clonotype turned up a few times. J is TRBJ2-1 and V is TRBV25-1; 8 nucleotides align to TRBD2. The CDR3 has 14 residues. Looked up from germline, CDR1 is MGHDK and CDR2 is SYGVNS. With 4 bases clipped from V and 9 bases from J, the junction kept 8 bases outside the gene matches. CDR3: CASSGPGLGREQFF. The CDR3 nucleotides are TGTGCCAGCAGTGGACCGGGACTAGGCCGTGAGCAGTTCTTC. Full variable domain (outside the CDR3, taken from reference TRBV25-1 and TRBJ2-1): EADIYQTPRYLVIGTGKKITLECSQTMGHDKMYWYQQDPGMELHLIHYSYGVNSTEKGDLSSESTVSRIRTEHFPLTLESARPSHTSQYLCASSGPGLGREQFFGPGTRLTVL.

The chain combines TRBV11-2 with TRBJ2-1, with D possibly being TRBD1 or TRBD2 (5 bases each). The V end was cut by 2 bases, the J end by 2 bases, with 16 bases between. CDR1 is SGHAT and CDR2 is FQNNGV in the germline V gene. The CDR3 spans 17 residues. The CDR3 DNA is TGTGCCAGCAGCTTAACTGGGCGGGTAGGGGCCTACAATGAGCAGTTCTTC. Encoded protein: CASSLTGRVGAYNEQFF.

This clonotype was recorded a few times. The chain couples TRBV20-1 to TRBJ2-4, with 9 positions matching TRBD1. The CDR3 loop spans 16 amino acids. V shed 5 bases, J shed 1 base, and the junction held 9 bases outside the gene matches. Looked up from germline, CDR1 is DFQATT and CDR2 is SNEGSKA (reference sequence). CDR3 region: CSAHHRGRKAKNIQYF. DNA for the CDR3: TGCAGTGCTCACCACAGGGGGCGAAAGGCCAAAAACATTCAGTACTTC.

V usage is TRBV29-1 and J usage is TRBJ1-1; no firm D call. The V end was cut by 7 bases, the J end by 4 bases, with 13 bases between. Germline values: CDR1 SQVTM, CDR2 ANQGSEA. The CDR3 runs to 12 residues. For the CDR3, the DNA is TGCAGCGCCACCCTGGGCGGCACTGAAGCTTTCTTT. Protein: CSATLGGTEAFF.

This clonotype was detected only a few times. The V and J genes are TRBV10-2 and TRBJ1-5; D perhaps matches TRBD1 (6 bases). V lost 6 bases and J lost 11, with 26 bases in between. The length of the CDR3 is 16 residues. CDR1 and CDR2 from the germline V gene are WSHSY and SAAADI. This CDR3 reads CASSPREGGDAFAQHF. CDR3 sequence (DNA): TGCGCCAGCAGCCCGAGGGAGGGGGGGGACGCGTTTGCCCAGCATTTT.

The V call is TRBV20-1, the J call TRBJ1-1; TRBD1 might be the D (5 bases). The CDR3 spans 13 residues. V lost 0 bases and J lost 4, with 9 bases in between. Germline V gene sequence: CDR1 DFQATT, CDR2 SNEGSKA (reference sequence). The CDR3 reads CSARDWGSTEAFF. CDR3 in DNA: TGCAGTGCTAGAGATTGGGGGAGCACTGAAGCTTTCTTT.

This clonotype was counted a few times. The V call is TRBV11-2, the J call TRBJ1-1; 10 bases agree with TRBD1. The CDR3 has 15 residues. Germline values: CDR1 SGHAT, CDR2 FQNNGV. After removal of 5 bases from V and 5 bases from J, the junction contained 8 bases not matched to a gene. The CDR3 bases are TGTGCCAGCAGCGCTCGGTCGGACAGGGGGACTGAAGCTTTCTTT. It codes for CASSARSDRGTEAFF.

This clonotype has a count of ten or more. V and J are TRBV12-3 or TRBV12-4 and TRBJ2-7; 7 bases match TRBD1. The junction had 1 base not matched to a gene; V was cut back by 1 base and J by 4 bases. The CDR3 is made up of 13 amino acids. The CDR3 protein is CASSLGDRYEQYF. CDR3 DNA: TGTGCCAGCAGTTTAGGGGACAGATACGAGCAGTACTTC.

The gene calls are TRBV29-1 and TRBJ2-1; TRBD2 matches at 8 bases. The CDR3 has 14 residues. V lost 6 bases to trimming and J lost 3 bases; unmatched junction nucleotides: 7. From germline, CDR1 is SQVTM and CDR2 ANQGSEA. CDR3 loop: CSVAGTRDYNEQFF. DNA for the CDR3: TGCAGCGTGGCCGGGACTAGGGACTACAATGAGCAGTTCTTC.

This clonotype showed up just a few times. The chain joins TRBV7-2 to TRBJ1-6, with a possible D match to TRBD1 (6 bases). V dropped 5 bases and J dropped 16 bases, with 15 bases sitting between them. The CDR3 loop spans 12 amino acids. CDR1 and CDR2 (germline): SGHTA, FQGNSA. This chain's CDR3 is CASSLLGQGLHF. As DNA, the CDR3 is TGTGCCAGCAGCCTGCTGGGCCAGGGGCTCCACTTT.

The chain employs TRBV7-8 and TRBJ2-1; 7 bases agree with TRBD2. Germline V gene lookup returns CDR1 SGHVS and CDR2 FQNEAQ. The CDR3 has 13 residues. The ends lost 7 bases at V and 9 bases at J; junction bases unmatched: 9. The CDR3 loop is CASTRGAGAEQFF. The CDR3 DNA follows: TGTGCCAGCACCCGTGGGGCGGGAGCTGAGCAGTTCTTC. Together with reference TRBV7-8 and TRBJ2-1, the CDR3 gives the full variable domain: GAGVSQSPRYKVAKRGQDVALRCDPISGHVSLFWYQQALGQGPEFLTYFQNEAQLDKSGLPSDRFFAERPEGSVSTLKIQRTQQEDSAVYLCASTRGAGAEQFFGPGTRLTVL.

V usage is TRBV7-2 and J usage is TRBJ2-1; D perhaps matches TRBD1 (5 bases). CDR3 length: 16 amino acids. V was cut by 5 bases and J by 0 bases, with 14 bases left in between. Germline V gene data show CDR1 as SGHTA and CDR2 as FQGNSA. CDR3 in DNA: TGTGCCAGCAGCGCCAGGGCCTTGAGCTCCTACAATGAGCAGTTCTTC. Its protein product is CASSARALSSYNEQFF.

This rearrangement joins TRBV14 to TRBJ2-7; D call uncertain. Trimming left V 1 base short and J 2 bases short, with 12 bases between. The germline V gene encodes CDR1 SGHDN and CDR2 FVKESK. There are 15 residues in the CDR3. The CDR3 coding sequence is TGTGCCAGCAGCCAAGCACCCAGCCCCCCCTACGAGCAGTACTTC. Its protein product is CASSQAPSPPYEQYF. The full variable domain, in which reference TRBV14 and TRBJ2-7 provide the parts outside the CDR3, is EAGVTQFPSHSVIEKGQTVTLRCDPISGHDNLYWYRRVMGKEIKFLLHFVKESKQDESGMPNNRFLAERTGGTYSTLKVQPAELEDSGVYFCASSQAPSPPYEQYFGPGTRLTVT.

This clonotype was seen repeatedly, ten times or more. The chain carries TRBV3-1 and TRBJ1-1; D call uncertain. The CDR3 has 14 residues. V shed 1 base and J shed 2 bases, with 8 bases lying between them. Germline V gene sequence: CDR1 LGHDT, CDR2 YNNKEL (reference sequence). The CDR3 DNA reads as TGTGCCAGCAGCCAAGTGGTAGGAAACACTGAAGCTTTCTTT. Translated: CASSQVVGNTEAFF. Full variable domain (rest looked up from reference TRBV3-1 and TRBJ1-1): DTAVSQTPKYLVTQMGNDKSIKCEQNLGHDTMYWYKQDSKKFLKIMFSYNNKELIINETVPNRFSPKSPDKAHLNLHINSLELGDSAVYFCASSQVVGNTEAFFGQGTRLTVV.

The chain carries TRBV11-2 and TRBJ2-7; TRBD1 aligns across 12 bases. The germline V gene encodes CDR1 SGHAT and CDR2 FQNNGV. The CDR3 consists of 15 residues. The trim removed 4 bases at V and 7 bases at J, leaving 8 bases unmatched. The CDR3 DNA reads as TGTGCCAGCAGCTCGCCCGGGACAGGGGGCAATGAGCAGTACTTC. Protein: CASSSPGTGGNEQYF.

This clonotype turned up a few times. This sequence joins TRBV2 and TRBJ2-1, with TRBD1 matching 9 bases. This CDR3 has 15 amino acids. V was pared by 6 bases and J by 4 bases, with 7 bases of the junction left unmatched. Germline V gene data show CDR1 as SNHLY and CDR2 as FYNNEI. CDR3 DNA sequence: TGTGCCAGCAGAACCGGGACAGGGACGTACAATGAGCAGTTCTTC. The encoded protein is CASRTGTGTYNEQFF.

This clonotype has more than one count but fewer than ten. V usage is TRBV10-3 and J usage is TRBJ1-2; 9 positions match TRBD1. Per germline, CDR1 ENHRY and CDR2 SYGVKD. The CDR3 runs 15 residues. V dropped 4 bases and J dropped 8; count of bases not matched to a gene: 11. CDR3 in amino acids: CAISAPGQGAGGYTF. The CDR3 nucleotides read TGTGCCATCAGTGCCCCGGGACAGGGAGCGGGGGGCTACACCTTC.

This clonotype was seen a handful of times. The chain recombines TRBV12-3 or TRBV12-4 with TRBJ2-7; 9 nucleotides line up with TRBD1. The CDR3 is 14 residues long. Unmatched junction bases numbered 12, after V lost 10 bases and J lost 5 bases. The CDR3 protein is CATTDRGKGNEQYF. DNA of the CDR3: TGTGCCACCACCGACAGGGGGAAAGGAAACGAGCAGTACTTC.

This clonotype was detected only a few times. This rearrangement joins TRBV11-2 to TRBJ1-1; a possible D gene is TRBD1 (5 bases). The CDR3 is 15 residues long. Trimming took 1 base from V and 1 from J, leaving 10 bases between them. From germline, CDR1 is SGHAT and CDR2 FQNNGV. The CDR3 nucleotides read TGTGCCAGCAGCTTAGGCGGGGGTAAGAACACTGAAGCTTTCTTT. Its protein product is CASSLGGGKNTEAFF.

The chain combines TRBV9 with TRBJ1-2; D might be TRBD1 (6 bases). The germline gives CDR1 SGDLS, CDR2 YYNGEE. Trimming shortened V by 0 bases and J by 6 bases, and 9 bases separated the two germline ends. The CDR3 contains 13 residues. CDR3 protein: CASSVEDSHGYTF. Here the CDR3 DNA reads TGTGCCAGCAGCGTAGAGGACAGTCATGGCTACACCTTC.

The chain uses TRBV2 and TRBJ1-2; D ambiguous. Germline V gives CDR1 SNHLY, CDR2 FYNNEI. V was pared by 6 bases and J by 1 base, with 12 bases between. This CDR3 contains 14 residues. Here the CDR3 reads CASRRRGLNYGYTF. The CDR3 bases are TGTGCCAGCAGGAGGAGAGGTCTTAACTATGGCTACACCTTC.

V usage is TRBV7-3 and J usage is TRBJ2-7; 7 bases map to TRBD1. This CDR3 spans 13 amino acids. Germline lookup yields CDR1 SGHTA and CDR2 FQGTGA. J gave up 6 bases and V 1 base, and 3 bases lay outside the gene matches. The CDR3 region is CASSLKGAGEQYF. DNA of the CDR3: TGTGCCAGCAGCTTAAAGGGGGCGGGCGAGCAGTACTTC.

Remarks on this clonotype: Germline and junction disagree at one end, which may indicate a read error. The chain recombines TRBV12-3 or TRBV12-4 with TRBJ2-7; D possibly uses TRBD1 or TRBD2 (7 bases each). CDR3 length: 14 residues. CDR3 protein: CTSSLRGGYYEQYF. The CDR3 DNA sequence: TGTACCAGCAGCCTCAGGGGGGGGTACTACGAGCAGTACTTC.

This clonotype has just a few counts. The chain couples TRBV5-1 to TRBJ2-1, with TRBD1 matching 7 bases. This CDR3 is built from 15 residues. V lost 0 bases and J lost 5; bases outside the gene matches: 5. The germline V gene has CDR1 SGHRS and CDR2 YFSETQ. The CDR3 region is CASSLEGALNNEQFF. In DNA, the CDR3 is TGCGCCAGCAGCTTGGAGGGGGCTCTGAACAATGAGCAGTTCTTC.

The chain links TRBV24-1 to TRBJ2-1; 7 bases fit TRBD2. This CDR3 is 14 amino acids long. The V and J ends lost 6 bases and 10 bases, in that order; junction bases with no gene match: 11. The germline V gene has CDR1 KGHDR and CDR2 SFDVKD. This CDR3 reads CATSRSGTLAEQFF. As DNA, the CDR3 is TGTGCCACCAGTCGGAGCGGGACCTTGGCGGAGCAGTTCTTC.

This clonotype was seen a handful of times. The rearrangement joins TRBV6-2 or TRBV6-3 to TRBJ1-4; 7 positions agree with TRBD1. CDR1 is MNHEY and CDR2 is SVGEGT in the germline V gene. Trimming at V came to 2 bases and at J to 4 bases, leaving 10 bases not matched to a gene. The CDR3 consists of 17 residues. CDR3 loop: CASSYRTRGTRNEKLFF. CDR3 bases: TGTGCCAGCAGTTACCGCACCAGGGGGACACGTAATGAAAAACTGTTTTTT.

This chain uses TRBV20-1 with TRBJ1-1; D is ambiguous. Deletions cut 6 bases from V and 2 bases from J, with 16 bases between. The CDR3 runs to 14 residues. Per the germline V gene, CDR1 is DFQATT and CDR2 is SNEGSKA (reference sequence). CDR3 region: CSAPRSGVNTEAFF. Here the CDR3 DNA reads TGCAGTGCCCCAAGGAGCGGGGTAAACACTGAAGCTTTCTTT.